This TCR beta chain was obtained from a study of vaccination and CD4 T cells after COVID-19. The Oncomine TCR Beta short-read assay was applied to DNA of cultured CD4+ T cells. Genomic DNA was isolated from CD4+ T cells that had been cultured. TCRdb re-derived calls from the PCR reads in MiXCR, one entry per CDR3 protein. The sample yields fewer than 13,000 distinct CDR3 sequences, more than 30% seen once. Specified treatment: roughly 11-day PBMC culture with coronavirus spike peptide pools or control peptides (ViraFEST assay). During the years 2011-2018, before the COVID-19 pandemic, the unexposed donor's CD4+ T cells were collected. Cultures of PBMCs, two million per well, were set up with around 10 IU/ml IL-2 and around 9.8 ug/ml peptide pools. Whenever cell numbers allowed, CD4+ T cells from unexposed donors were probed with SARS-CoV-2 S/N and four cold-coronavirus spikes. A word on this clonotype: Its antigen is as yet unknown.

Trimming removed 4 bases from V and 3 bases from J, with 12 bases in between. The germline V gene has CDR1 LNHNV and CDR2 YYDKDF (reference sequence). CDR3 length: 15 residues. This receptor was taken from a human donor in good health. Input material: CD4+ T cells from blood, cultured in vitro. The J gene is TRBJ2-2, the V gene TRBV15, with D possibly called TRBD1 or TRBD2 (5 bases each). The CDR3 DNA is TGTGCCACCAGCAAGGTGGGGGTCTACACCGGGGAGCTGTTTTTT. It encodes CATSKVGVYTGELFF. The complete variable domain, with remaining parts taken from reference TRBV15 and TRBJ2-2, reads DAMVIQNPRYQVTQFGKPVTLSCSQTLNHNVMYWYQQKSSQAPKLLFHYYDKDFNNEADTPDNFQSRRPNTSFCFLDIRSPGLGDTAMYLCATSKVGVYTGELFFGEGSRLTVL.